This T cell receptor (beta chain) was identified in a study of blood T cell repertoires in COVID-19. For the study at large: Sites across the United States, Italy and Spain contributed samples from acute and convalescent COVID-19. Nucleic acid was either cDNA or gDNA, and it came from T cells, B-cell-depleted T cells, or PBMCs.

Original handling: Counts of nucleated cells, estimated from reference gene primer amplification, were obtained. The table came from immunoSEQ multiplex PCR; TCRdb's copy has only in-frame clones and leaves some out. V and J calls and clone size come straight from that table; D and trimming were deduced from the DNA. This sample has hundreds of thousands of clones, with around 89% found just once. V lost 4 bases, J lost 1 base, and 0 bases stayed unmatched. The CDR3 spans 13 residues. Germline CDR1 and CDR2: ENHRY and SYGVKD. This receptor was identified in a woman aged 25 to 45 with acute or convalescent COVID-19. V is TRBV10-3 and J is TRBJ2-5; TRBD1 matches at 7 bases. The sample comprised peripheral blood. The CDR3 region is CAISAGGQETQYF. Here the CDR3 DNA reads TGTGCCATCAGTGCAGGGGGCCAAGAGACCCAGTACTTC.